A single sample is the source of the 22 T cell receptor beta chains below, sequenced in a study of blood T cell repertoires in COVID-19 (dated by TCRdb to 2020 to 2022). To prepare the library, the immunoSEQ multiplex PCR assay was applied. TCRdb carries this immuneACCESS record with in-frame sequences only. Its versions omit some clonotypes, under half of them owing to an unresolved V gene in the studies checked, with the rest unexplained. In this sample the table shows 250,000 to 350,000 clones, approximately 83% of which occur a single time. About 2.2% of the sample rests with the top ten. The sample consisted of peripheral blood. All receptors derive from a woman aged 25 to 39 who had recovered from COVID-19.

This clone was picked up one time. The V call is TRBV3-1 (or the pseudogene TRBV3-2), the J call TRBJ2-3; 14 bases match TRBD2. The CDR3 loop spans 16 amino acids. V lost 5 bases and J lost 3; bases outside the gene matches: 4. Germline V gene data show CDR1 as LGHDT and CDR2 as YNNKEL (reference sequence). The DNA for the CDR3 is TGTGCCAGCAGCTCCCGGACTAGCGGGGGGACAGATACGCAGTATTTT. Its protein is CASSSRTSGGTDTQYF.

This clone occurred a few times. V gene TRBV5-1 combines with J gene TRBJ2-3, with D maybe TRBD2 (6 bases). CDR1 and CDR2 (germline): SGHRS, YFSETQ. Trimming took 7 bases from V and 4 from J, leaving 19 bases between them. The CDR3 loop spans 15 amino acids. CDR3: CASGPLASRPDTQYF. The CDR3 bases are TGCGCCAGCGGACCTCTAGCGAGTAGGCCAGATACGCAGTATTTT.

The J gene is TRBJ2-7, the V gene TRBV27, with D perhaps TRBD1 (5 bases). Trimming removed 5 bases from V and 3 bases from J, with 17 bases in between. The CDR3 is 15 amino acids. CDR1 is MNHEY and CDR2 is SMNVEV in the germline V gene (reference sequence). CDR3 DNA: TGTGCCAGCAGTCTAGGGCCAGGGTTGAACTACGAGCAGTACTTC. Amino acids: CASSLGPGLNYEQYF.

There are a few counts of this clone. The chain is built from TRBV6-5 and TRBJ1-3; D possibly corresponds to TRBD1 (6 bases). Looked up from germline, CDR1 is MNHEY and CDR2 is SVGAGI. The ends were cut back, 6 bases at V and 0 bases at J, with 12 bases in the middle. The CDR3 has 15 residues. CDR3 DNA sequence: TGTGCCAGCAGCCAGGACAGCCTCTCTGGAAACACCATATATTTT. This codes for CASSQDSLSGNTIYF.

The CDR3 spells CASNPTGLAGGETQYF. In DNA, the CDR3 is TGTGCCAGCAATCCTACGGGACTAGCGGGGGGGGAGACCCAGTACTTC. V is TRBV7-8 and J is TRBJ2-5, with 16 positions matching TRBD2. Per germline, CDR1 SGHVS and CDR2 FQNEAQ. Losses at the gene ends were 7 bases for V and 5 bases for J; bases not matched to a gene: 7. The CDR3 extends over 16 amino acids. Variable domain in full (rest from reference TRBV7-8 and TRBJ2-5): GAGVSQSPRYKVAKRGQDVALRCDPISGHVSLFWYQQALGQGPEFLTYFQNEAQLDKSGLPSDRFFAERPEGSVSTLKIQRTQQEDSAVYLCASNPTGLAGGETQYFGPGTRLLVL.

Notes on this clone: Other DNA sequences in this sample translate to the same CDR3. This chain joins TRBV2 and TRBJ2-7; 9 positions agree with TRBD1. J was trimmed by 4 bases and V by 6 bases; bases with no gene match: 1. Germline V gene data show CDR1 as SNHLY and CDR2 as FYNNEI. This CDR3 has 12 amino acids. The CDR3 protein is CASRDRGYEQYF. Here the CDR3 DNA reads TGTGCCAGCAGGGACAGGGGTTACGAGCAGTACTTC.

The J gene is TRBJ1-3, the V gene TRBV7-9; 7 nucleotides match TRBD1. This CDR3 contains 16 residues. V lost 4 bases, J lost 4 bases, and 10 bases stayed unmatched. Per the germline V gene, CDR1 is SEHNR and CDR2 is FQNEAQ (reference sequence). The CDR3 protein is CASSSDFRDRGNTIYF. The CDR3 DNA sequence: TGTGCCAGCAGCTCAGATTTCCGGGACAGAGGAAACACCATATATTTT.

This clone came up once. The chain carries TRBV28 and TRBJ2-3; no definite D call. The length of the CDR3 is 13 residues. From germline, CDR1 is MDHEN and CDR2 SYDVKM. V gave up 4 bases and J gave up 4 bases, with 9 bases separating them. This CDR3 is CASSYREPDTQYF. The CDR3 DNA reads as TGTGCCAGCAGTTATCGAGAGCCAGATACGCAGTATTTT.

As DNA, the CDR3 is TGTGCCACCAGTAACTCGCGGGCTATGAACACTGAAGCTTTCTTT. Amino acid sequence: CATSNSRAMNTEAFF. This chain links TRBV15 with TRBJ1-1, with unresolved D. V lost 6 bases, J lost 0 bases, and 14 bases lay in between. Germline V gene sequence: CDR1 LNHNV, CDR2 YYDKDF (reference sequence). The CDR3 has 15 amino acids.

The chain joins TRBV4-1 to TRBJ2-7; D is perhaps TRBD2 (5 bases). The CDR3 has 13 residues. The germline CDR1 and CDR2 sequences are MGHRA and YSYEKL. The V gene lost 5 bases and the J gene lost 4 bases, with 12 bases spanning the gap. The CDR3 reads CASSIGLLYEQYF. CDR3 bases: TGCGCCAGCAGCATCGGACTTTTATACGAGCAGTACTTC.

This clone was seen a single time. This chain uses TRBV15 with TRBJ1-1; D gene unclear. The CDR3 covers 13 residues. CDR1 and CDR2 (germline): LNHNV, YYDKDF (reference sequence). The V end lost 4 bases, the J end lost 4 bases, and 10 bases lay between the germline ends. The CDR3 sequence is CATSISVGTEAFF. The CDR3 region has the DNA TGTGCCACCAGCATAAGCGTGGGCACTGAAGCTTTCTTT.

This clone was counted once. The chain carries TRBV20-1 and TRBJ2-3; 9 nucleotides agree with TRBD2. CDR3 length: 15 residues. J gave up 5 bases and V 3 bases, and 9 bases lay outside the gene matches. Looked up from germline, CDR1 is DFQATT and CDR2 is SNEGSKA (reference sequence). The CDR3 DNA sequence: TGCAGTGCTAGTAGGGGCGGGGGGGCCGAAGATACGCAGTATTTT. Translation gives CSASRGGGAEDTQYF.

V usage is TRBV7-2 and J usage is TRBJ1-5, with 8 bases aligning to TRBD1. V was clipped by 5 bases and J by 1 base; unmatched bases: 4. Per the germline V gene, CDR1 is SGHTA and CDR2 is FQGNSA. The CDR3 runs to 15 residues. The CDR3 DNA is TGTGCCAGCAGCAAGACAGGGGCGAGCAATCAGCCCCAGCATTTT. This translates into CASSKTGASNQPQHF.

This clone was picked up one time. The genes are TRBV3-1 (or the pseudogene TRBV3-2) and TRBJ1-2, with 11 bases that match TRBD1. Germline CDR1 is LGHDT and CDR2 is YNNKEL (reference sequence). The CDR3 totals 15 residues. The J segment lost 8 bases and the V segment lost 5 bases, leaving 10 bases of the junction unmatched. The CDR3 nucleotides read TGTGCCAGCAGCTCACGGACAGGGGGCGCGGGGGGCTACACCTTC. Translated: CASSSRTGGAGGYTF.

This chain uses TRBV10-3 with TRBJ1-4; no reliable D call. CDR3 length: 13 residues. The germline V and J ends were trimmed by 4 bases and 5 bases, with 8 bases remaining between them. Germline V gene sequence: CDR1 ENHRY, CDR2 SYGVKD. CDR3 sequence (DNA): TGTGCCATCAGTGGAGGCCGAAATGAAAAACTGTTTTTT. It encodes CAISGGRNEKLFF.

The rearrangement links TRBV11-2 to TRBJ2-5; possibly TRBD2 for D (6 bases). The CDR3 extends over 14 amino acids. Germline V gene lookup returns CDR1 SGHAT and CDR2 FQNNGV. The V and J ends lost 4 bases and 1 base respectively, with 10 bases between them. The CDR3 protein is CASSSGGSQETQYF. For the CDR3, the DNA is TGTGCCAGCAGCTCAGGAGGGTCCCAAGAGACCCAGTACTTC.

The V and J genes are TRBV5-1 and TRBJ1-1, with D unresolved. There are 15 residues in the CDR3. Germline V lookup: CDR1 SGHRS, CDR2 YFSETQ. V was pared by 1 base and J by 3 bases, with 13 bases between. CDR3 in DNA: TGCGCCAGCAGCTTGATGAGCGCGATCGACACTGAAGCTTTCTTT. Encoded protein: CASSLMSAIDTEAFF.

This chain joins TRBV30 and TRBJ2-7; TRBD1 matches at 9 bases. CDR1 and CDR2 from the germline V gene are GTSNPN and SVGIG (reference sequence). There are 12 residues in the CDR3. Germline trimming cut 4 bases from V and 6 bases from J; bases unmatched to any gene: 4. The CDR3, as DNA: TGTGCCTGGATGGGACAGGGTGGCGAGCAGTACTTC. Its translation is CAWMGQGGEQYF.

V is TRBV25-1 and J is TRBJ1-1, with D possibly matching TRBD1 (5 bases). Germline V CDR1 and CDR2: MGHDK, SYGVNS. The CDR3 contains 13 residues. V was shortened by 4 bases and J by 0 bases, with 6 bases between the two germline ends. The CDR3 DNA reads TGTGCCAGCAGTGGACAGATGAACACTGAAGCTTTCTTT. This codes for CASSGQMNTEAFF.

The chain couples TRBV7-9 to TRBJ2-1; 10 positions agree with TRBD1. In germline, CDR1 is SEHNR, CDR2 FQNEAQ (reference sequence). V lost 2 bases and J lost 7; bases outside the gene matches: 5. This CDR3 is 15 amino acids long. The CDR3 DNA reads TGTGCCAGCAGCTTACAAGGACAGGGGGAGAATGAGCAGTTCTTC. Translating it yields CASSLQGQGENEQFF.

The chain is built from TRBV6-5 and TRBJ1-6; weak D call: TRBD1 (6 bases). CDR1 and CDR2 from the germline V gene are MNHEY and SVGAGI. The CDR3 has 15 amino acids. Trimming removed 6 bases from V and 1 base from J, with 10 bases in between. The CDR3, as DNA: TGTGCCAGCAGCAGGGGAGTTTCCTATAATTCACCCCTCCACTTT. It yields the protein CASSRGVSYNSPLHF.

The chain recombines TRBV7-9 with TRBJ2-2; maybe TRBD2 (5 bases). Germline V gives CDR1 SEHNR, CDR2 FQNEAQ (reference sequence). Trimming took off 5 bases at V and 4 bases at J, with 17 bases between the two ends. The CDR3 consists of 16 residues. CDR3 coding DNA: TGTGCCAGCAGCCGACTCGCGGGCCTTGTCACCGGGGAGCTGTTTTTT. Amino acids: CASSRLAGLVTGELFF.